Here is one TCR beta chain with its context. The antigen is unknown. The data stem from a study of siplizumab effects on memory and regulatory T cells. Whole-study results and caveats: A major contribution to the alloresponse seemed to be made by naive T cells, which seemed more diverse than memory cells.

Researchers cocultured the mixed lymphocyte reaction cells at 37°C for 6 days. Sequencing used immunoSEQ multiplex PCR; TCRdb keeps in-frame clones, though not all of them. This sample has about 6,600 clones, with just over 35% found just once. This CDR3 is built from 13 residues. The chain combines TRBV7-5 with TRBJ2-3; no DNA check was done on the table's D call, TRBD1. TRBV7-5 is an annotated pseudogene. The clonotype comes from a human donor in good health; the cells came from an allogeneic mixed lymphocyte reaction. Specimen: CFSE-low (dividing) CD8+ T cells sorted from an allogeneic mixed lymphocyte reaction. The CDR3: CASRKGGEETQYF. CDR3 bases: TGTGCCAGCAGGAAAGGGGGCGAAGAAACGCAGTATTTT.